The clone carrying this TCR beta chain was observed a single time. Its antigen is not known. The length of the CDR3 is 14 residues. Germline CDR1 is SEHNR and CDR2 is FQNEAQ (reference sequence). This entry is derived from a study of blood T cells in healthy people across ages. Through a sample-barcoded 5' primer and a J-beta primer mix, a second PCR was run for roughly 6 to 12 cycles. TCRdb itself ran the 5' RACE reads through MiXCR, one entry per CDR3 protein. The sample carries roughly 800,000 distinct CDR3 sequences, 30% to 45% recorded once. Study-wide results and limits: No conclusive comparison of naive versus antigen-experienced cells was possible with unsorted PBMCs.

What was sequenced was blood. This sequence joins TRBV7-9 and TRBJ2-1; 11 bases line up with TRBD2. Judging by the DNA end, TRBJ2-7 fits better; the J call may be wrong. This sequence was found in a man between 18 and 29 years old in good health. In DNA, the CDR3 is TGTGCCAGCAGCACTAGCGGGGGCTACAATGAGCAGTACTTC. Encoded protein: CASSTSGGYNEQYF.